This is a list of T cell receptor beta chains from one sample in a study of blood T cell repertoires in COVID-19. Generated by immunoSEQ multiplex PCR, the TCRdb table keeps only in-frame clones and is missing some. The sample records about 170,000 clones, 83% being singletons. Material for sequencing was peripheral blood. All receptors come from a woman aged 70 to 79 who had recovered from COVID-19. The CDR3 runs from the conserved cysteine through the conserved F or W. D genes are given only for firm matches. Size is omitted from some rows. Given values are once, few, many or a class for expanded clones.

>TRBD1|TRBV19|TRBJ2-3|15|.
TGTGCCAGTAGTATAGTGGGGACAGGTTCAGATACGCAGTATTTT
CASSIVGTGSDTQYF
>TRBD1|TRBV4-1|TRBJ2-7|16|.
TGCGCCAGCAGCCACGCGGGACAGGGCGACGCCTTGGAGCAGTACTTC
CASSHAGQGDALEQYF
>.|TRBV7-3|TRBJ2-5|14|.
TGTGCCAGCAGCTTATCCCGGGACTCCCAGGGCCAGTACTTC
CASSLSRDSQGQYF
>.|TRBV18|TRBJ2-5|13|.
TGTGCCAGCTCACCCCCGACTTGGGAGACCCAGTACTTC
CASSPPTWETQYF
>.|TRBV5-6|TRBJ1-1|13|once
TGTGCCAGCAGCTGGGACATTAACACTGAAGCTTTCTTT
CASSWDINTEAFF
>TRBD1|TRBV18|TRBJ1-1|14|.
TGTGCCAGCTCGCGGGACAGTTTGAACACTGAAGCTTTCTTT
CASSRDSLNTEAFF
>TRBD2|TRBV3-1/TRBV3-2|TRBJ2-3|16|.
TGTGCCAGCAGCCCGGGACTAGCGGGACGAGGGGATACGCAGTATTTT
CASSPGLAGRGDTQYF
>.|TRBV3-1/TRBV3-2|TRBJ2-7|13|.
TGTGCCAGCACCACGAAGGGAGGTGGGGAGCAGTACTTC
CASTTKGGGEQYF
>.|TRBV27|TRBJ1-1|15|.
TGTGCCAGCAGTTTATCCCCAGCGACGATCACTGAAGCTTTCTTT
CASSLSPATITEAFF
>.|TRBV7-3|TRBJ2-2|13|few
TGTGCCAGCAGCTCGCCGGGGGCCGGGGAGCTGTTTTTT
CASSSPGAGELFF
>.|TRBV18|TRBJ2-5|15|.
TGTGCCAGCTCACCCCCTGATGGCGCGGGGGAGACCCAGTACTTC
CASSPPDGAGETQYF
>.|TRBV13|TRBJ2-7|13|.
TGTGCCAGCAGCAACCTCGGGGCCTACGAGCAGTACTTC
CASSNLGAYEQYF
>TRBD1|TRBV18|TRBJ2-2|17|.
TGTGCCAGCTCACCAGGTTGGGGACAGAAATCCACCGGGGAGCTGTTTTTT
CASSPGWGQKSTGELFF
>.|TRBV19|TRBJ1-1|17|.
TGTGCCAGTAGCATGTGGGGGGTGAAAAGTATGAACACTGAAGCTTTCTTT
CASSMWGVKSMNTEAFF